This T cell receptor (beta chain) was sequenced during a study of regulatory T cells in long-lasting Graves disease (dated by TCRdb to about 2021). Regarding the research as a whole: Newly diagnosed Graves' disease patients had taken antithyroid drugs for less than 3 months. Peripheral blood TCR sequencing and RNA sequencing compared persistent Graves' disease patients with newly diagnosed Graves' disease patients. The study took place in China and was registered as a clinical trial. A total of 33 samples were covered by TCR sequencing, comprising roughly 13 persistent and approximately 20 newly diagnosed Graves' disease patients.

Comment on this clonotype: The antigen it recognizes is unknown. There are no base qualities to consult, and no much larger clone falls within one base.

This specimen's time point label, interpreted: newly diagnosed GD, antithyroid drugs for less than 3 months. For both TCR sequencing and RNA sequencing, RNA was extracted from PBMCs in TRIzol. The diagnosis of Graves' disease followed American Thyroid Association guidelines. Patients for the study were recruited at an endocrinology department in Xi'an, China. Each patient gave 9 to 10 milliliters of peripheral blood, collected in an EDTA anticoagulant tube. Ficoll Paque Plus density gradient separation was used to isolate PBMCs, and no further T cell sorting was done. RNA quality was checked with an Agilent 2100 Bioanalyzer and agarose gel, and concentration with a NanoDrop 2000. The full study reports these points: Persistent patients shared more public clonotypes among themselves (roughly 2,700) than newly diagnosed patients did (more than 950). Only the TCR beta chain was sequenced and analyzed. Because the primary lesion, thyroid tissue, could not be accessed, the study looked at peripheral blood alone. Compared with newly diagnosed patients, persistent Graves' disease patients had lower TCR Shannon entropy and fewer highly expanded clones, which suggests clonal expansion. The authors noted that the small sample size was a limitation that may lower accuracy.

The protocol used for the library was multiplex PCR. Sequencing was carried out with an Illumina HiSeq 4000. To build TCR beta libraries, CDR3 regions were amplified by Arm-PCR using iRepertoire HTBI primers. PCR products were gel purified before sequencing. For the original study's pipeline: Gene usage analysis of CDR3 amino acid clonotypes used the approximately 62 TRBV and 14 to 15 TRBJ segments found across samples. Filtered high-quality paired reads were merged into contigs using COPE and FqMerger. BLAST was used to align contigs to the IMGT TRBV, TRBD and TRBJ reference genes, and CDR3 was defined following IMGT. Any clonotype with a frequency above 0.1% was counted as a highly expanded clone. Shannon entropy served as the measure of repertoire diversity, while the Gini coefficient captured V-J evenness. A clonotype found in more than one individual was treated as public. TCRdb reprocessed the public reads (quality trimming at Q25 with fastp, clone calling with MiXCR) and kept in-frame beta chains. Each entry is one CDR3 protein sequence, shown with its most common DNA and genes. The V and J calls reflect TCRdb's pipeline rather than the authors' work. The sample records around 250,000 distinct CDR3 sequences, around 20% of which are singletons. The top ten constitute 11% to 15% of the sample.

This clonotype was obtained from a female donor with Graves disease. Sample: peripheral blood mononuclear cells (PBMCs), taken at new diagnosis, from a patient treated with antithyroid drugs.

This receptor carries the CDR3 CASRLAGRMYNEQFF. The bases read TGTGCCAGCAGACTAGCGGGAAGGATGTACAATGAGCAGTTCTTC. The receptor chain draws on TRBV6-1 and TRBJ2-1; TRBD2 aligns with 10 central bases. The germline V gene supplies CDR1 MNHNS and CDR2 SASEGT. Here V drops 6 bases and J drops 4 bases, and the junction holds 6 bases not matched to any gene. Counted from cysteine to phenylalanine, this CDR3 has 15 amino acids. Only the CDR3 DNA is retained, 45 bases long and in frame from the first base.